What follows are 24 T cell receptor beta chains derived from one specimen sequenced in a study of cytomegalovirus exposure and HLA in healthy donors. 60 Vbeta and 13 Jbeta primers were used in PCR. The table came from immunoSEQ multiplex PCR; TCRdb's copy has only in-frame clones and leaves some out. In the table there are 140,000 or so clones, under 80% of which are singletons. Material for sequencing was PBMCs. The receptor set was obtained from a man aged 18 to 30 in good health and CMV-seropositive.

The gene calls are TRBV27 and TRBJ1-5, with TRBD1 matching 10 bases. The V gene's germline CDR1 is MNHEY and CDR2 SMNVEV (reference sequence). Trimming at V came to 5 bases and at J to 7 bases, leaving 5 bases not matched to a gene. The CDR3 length is 14 residues. This CDR3 is CASSKTGGGQPQHF. CDR3 nucleotide sequence: TGTGCCAGCAGTAAGACAGGGGGCGGGCAGCCCCAGCATTTT.

This chain's CDR3 is CASSFGLASYEQYF. In DNA form, the CDR3 reads TGTGCCAGCAGCTTCGGACTAGCATCCTACGAGCAGTACTTC. This chain joins TRBV5-5 and TRBJ2-7, with TRBD2 matching over 8 bases. CDR3 size: 14 residues. Germline CDR1 reads SGHKS; CDR2 reads YYEKEE (reference sequence). Trimming removed 2 bases from V and 1 base from J; junction bases left unmatched: 2.

This clone was detected only once. This chain connects TRBV2 to TRBJ1-2; maybe TRBD1 (5 bases). V lost 4 bases, J lost 5 bases, and 14 bases lay in between. The germline CDR1 and CDR2 sequences are SNHLY and FYNNEI. This CDR3 contains 14 residues. The CDR3 spells CASSGQGLEYGYTF. CDR3 bases: TGTGCCAGCAGTGGGCAGGGTTTGGAGTATGGCTACACCTTC.

The rearrangement links TRBV6-1 to TRBJ1-2, with TRBD1 matching over 8 bases. Germline-derived CDR1 and CDR2 are MNHNS and SASEGT. The ends lost 7 bases at V and 4 bases at J; junction bases unmatched: 8. The CDR3 totals 14 residues. The CDR3: CASKGTGGPYGYTF. CDR3 bases: TGTGCCAGCAAAGGGACAGGTGGACCCTATGGCTACACCTTC.

This clone was detected a few times. The chain carries TRBV18 and TRBJ2-3, with 10 bases fitting TRBD1. This CDR3 comprises 15 residues. V lost 5 bases, J lost 4 bases, and 6 bases stayed unmatched. CDR1 and CDR2 (germline): KGHSH, LQKENI. The CDR3, as DNA: TGTGCCAGCTCAGGACGACAGGGGGCCTCAGATACGCAGTATTTT. Protein: CASSGRQGASDTQYF.

The genes are TRBV14 and TRBJ2-1, with 7 bases fitting TRBD1. Germline V lookup: CDR1 SGHDN, CDR2 FVKESK. The CDR3 spans 14 residues. Trimming at V came to 6 bases and at J to 7 bases, leaving 9 bases not matched to a gene. The CDR3 DNA is TGTGCCAGCAGAGTAAGGGGGCCTGGGAATGAGCAGTTCTTC. Amino acid sequence: CASRVRGPGNEQFF.

This chain links TRBV27 with TRBJ1-6; TRBD1 might be the D (5 bases). V shed 3 bases and J shed 6 bases, with 15 bases lying between them. This CDR3 comprises 16 residues. The germline gives CDR1 MNHEY, CDR2 SMNVEV (reference sequence). The CDR3 reads CASSFQGVGINSPLHF. The CDR3, as DNA: TGTGCCAGCAGTTTTCAGGGTGTGGGTATTAATTCACCCCTCCACTTT.

The rearrangement links TRBV27 to TRBJ1-2, with unresolved D. This CDR3 region has 13 residues. Trimming shortened V by 3 bases and J by 0 bases, and 5 bases separated the two germline ends. The germline CDR1 and CDR2 sequences are MNHEY and SMNVEV (reference sequence). Written as DNA, the CDR3 is TGTGCCAGCAGTTTCATAGCTAACTATGGCTACACCTTC. This gives the protein CASSFIANYGYTF.

The chain uses TRBV5-1 and TRBJ1-1; perhaps TRBD1 as D (5 bases). This CDR3 is 13 amino acids long. Germline V CDR1 and CDR2: SGHRS, YFSETQ. V was clipped by 0 bases and J by 4 bases, with 7 bases between them. The CDR3, as DNA: TGCGCCAGCAGCTTGGGGGGGGGCACTGAAGCTTTCTTT. This sequence encodes CASSLGGGTEAFF.

This clone appeared a few times. The J gene is TRBJ1-1, the V gene TRBV29-1; D gene uncertain. Trimming pared 4 bases from V and 5 bases from J, leaving 17 bases between. The germline V gene has CDR1 SQVTM and CDR2 ANQGSEA. This CDR3 has 14 residues. The CDR3 DNA reads TGCAGCGTTGGAGGACGCCGGAGGGAAACTGAAGCTTTCTTT. It codes for CSVGGRRRETEAFF. The variable domain in full, completed from reference TRBV29-1 and TRBJ1-1, reads SAVISQKPSRDICQRGTSLTIQCQVDSQVTMMFWYRQQPGQSLTLIATANQGSEATYESGFVIDKFPISRPNLTFSTLTVSNMSPEDSSIYLCSVGGRRRETEAFFGQGTRLTVV.

This clone was detected only a few times. The V and J genes are TRBV6-5 and TRBJ2-4; TRBD1 agrees at 7 bases. The V and J ends lost 2 bases and 3 bases, in that order; junction bases with no gene match: 7. The CDR3 consists of 16 residues. CDR1 and CDR2 (germline): MNHEY, SVGAGI. CDR3 sequence (DNA): TGTGCCAGCAGTTACAAGGGGGCTCTAGGCAAAAACATTCAGTACTTC. Protein sequence: CASSYKGALGKNIQYF.

The V gene is TRBV5-1, the J gene TRBJ2-2, with 7 bases identical to TRBD1. This CDR3 comprises 16 residues. CDR1 SGHRS and CDR2 YFSETQ come from the germline V gene. The junction had 8 bases not matched to a gene; V was cut back by 0 bases and J by 6 bases. Here the CDR3 reads CASSLGGQALPGELFF. CDR3 sequence (DNA): TGCGCCAGCAGCTTGGGTGGACAGGCCCTCCCCGGGGAGCTGTTTTTT.

The V and J genes are TRBV5-4 and TRBJ1-1, with D perhaps matching TRBD1 (6 bases). The germline V gene encodes CDR1 SGHNT and CDR2 YYREEE (reference sequence). Deletions cut 4 bases from V and 5 bases from J, with 21 bases between. The CDR3 length is 16 residues. The CDR3 sequence is CASSPVLAGARTEAFF. In nucleotides, the CDR3 is TGTGCCAGCAGCCCAGTATTGGCAGGGGCGAGAACTGAAGCTTTCTTT.

This clone was seen only once. CDR3 region: CASSPHKSGTGNQPQHF. The CDR3 DNA reads as TGTGCCAGCAGCCCCCATAAATCCGGGACAGGTAATCAGCCCCAGCATTTT. The chain carries TRBV28 and TRBJ1-5; TRBD1 agrees at 8 bases. The CDR3 consists of 17 residues. Unmatched junction bases numbered 14, after V lost 6 bases and J lost 4 bases. Germline V gene sequence: CDR1 MDHEN, CDR2 SYDVKM.

This CDR3 reads CASSPGGSGNQPQHF. CDR3 bases: TGTGCCAGCTCACCAGGAGGGTCCGGCAATCAGCCCCAGCATTTT. This chain links TRBV18 with TRBJ1-5; D call uncertain. The CDR3 length is 15 residues. Between the trimmed V and J ends, which lost 2 bases and 2 bases, there was a span of 10 bases. Germline CDR1 KGHSH, CDR2 LQKENI.

V gene TRBV7-8 combines with J gene TRBJ1-6; no definite D call. The germline gives CDR1 SGHVS, CDR2 FQNEAQ. This CDR3 contains 16 residues. Deletions cut 4 bases from V and 7 bases from J, with 17 bases between. CDR3 nucleotides: TGTGCCAGCAGCTCCTGGGTCTCCGGCAGGAATTCACCCCTCCACTTT. This translates into CASSSWVSGRNSPLHF.

A few counts support this clone. This chain uses TRBV5-6 with TRBJ1-3; no clear D gene. CDR3 size: 16 residues. Trimming took 0 bases from V and 0 from J, leaving 10 bases between them. The germline CDR1 and CDR2 sequences are SGHDT and YYEEEE. Here the CDR3 DNA reads TGTGCCAGCAGCTTGGGCTGGGGAGGCTCTGGAAACACCATATATTTT. This encodes CASSLGWGGSGNTIYF.

The rearrangement uses TRBV7-6 and TRBJ2-1, with 11 bases lining up with TRBD2. The germline V gene has CDR1 SGHVS and CDR2 FNYEAQ. J gave up 2 bases and V 5 bases, and 2 bases lay outside the gene matches. The CDR3 is made up of 15 amino acids. CDR3 sequence reads: CASSRSGGAYNEQFF. The CDR3 bases are TGTGCCAGCAGCCGTAGCGGGGGGGCCTACAATGAGCAGTTCTTC.

CDR3 bases: TGCGCCAGCAGCTTGGTGGCTAGCGGGGGGGAGACCCAGTACTTC. It yields the protein CASSLVASGGETQYF. The chain joins TRBV5-1 to TRBJ2-5; TRBD2 matches 11 bases. The germline gives CDR1 SGHRS, CDR2 YFSETQ. The V segment lost 0 bases and the J segment 5 bases; nucleotides outside the gene matches: 3. There are 15 residues in the CDR3. Using reference TRBV5-1 and TRBJ2-5 for the parts outside the CDR3, the full variable domain is KAGVTQTPRYLIKTRGQQVTLSCSPISGHRSVSWYQQTPGQGLQFLFEYFSETQRNKGNFPGRFSGRQFSNSRSEMNVSTLELGDSALYLCASSLVASGGETQYFGPGTRLLVL.

The rearrangement uses TRBV7-9 and TRBJ2-4, with TRBD1 identical over 8 bases. V was pared by 5 bases and J by 8 bases, with 8 bases of the junction left unmatched. The germline V gene has CDR1 SEHNR and CDR2 FQNEAQ (reference sequence). This CDR3 has 14 amino acids. The CDR3 DNA follows: TGTGCCAGCAGCCCGCGGACAGGGCGTGACATTCAGTACTTC. Amino acid sequence: CASSPRTGRDIQYF.

In this sample, this clone turned up once. The junction shows a germline mismatch at one end, possibly a read error. The chain uses TRBV7-7 and TRBJ2-2; 7 bases agree with TRBD1. Germline V lookup: CDR1 SSHAT, CDR2 FNYEAQ (reference sequence). The CDR3 has 15 amino acids. CDR3 nucleotide sequence: TGTGCTAGCAGCTTTGGCAGGGGGAATCACGGGGAGCTGTTTTTT. Translating it yields CASSFGRGNHGELFF.

V is TRBV10-1 and J is TRBJ2-3; 10 bases line up with TRBD1. The germline V gene encodes CDR1 WNHNN and CDR2 SYGVQD (reference sequence). The junction had 8 bases not matched to a gene; V was cut back by 4 bases and J by 4 bases. The CDR3 contains 16 residues. The CDR3 protein is CASSGRGTGVSDTQYF. CDR3 nucleotide sequence: TGCGCCAGCAGTGGGAGAGGGACAGGGGTGTCAGATACGCAGTATTTT.

The V call is TRBV11-2, the J call TRBJ2-2, with D hard to call. CDR1 is SGHAT, CDR2 FQNNGV, per germline. V was clipped by 5 bases and J by 1 base, with 8 bases between them. The CDR3 totals 14 residues. This chain's CDR3 is CASSRQLNTGELFF. The CDR3 region has the DNA TGTGCCAGCAGCCGCCAGTTGAACACCGGGGAGCTGTTTTTT.

The chain joins TRBV6-5 to TRBJ1-2, with 7 bases matching TRBD1. The CDR3 totals 13 residues. V lost 5 bases to trimming and J lost 7 bases; unmatched junction nucleotides: 7. CDR1 and CDR2 (germline): MNHEY, SVGAGI. CDR3 in amino acids: CASSPFDRAGYTF. The CDR3 region has the DNA TGTGCCAGCAGTCCTTTTGACAGGGCTGGCTACACCTTC.